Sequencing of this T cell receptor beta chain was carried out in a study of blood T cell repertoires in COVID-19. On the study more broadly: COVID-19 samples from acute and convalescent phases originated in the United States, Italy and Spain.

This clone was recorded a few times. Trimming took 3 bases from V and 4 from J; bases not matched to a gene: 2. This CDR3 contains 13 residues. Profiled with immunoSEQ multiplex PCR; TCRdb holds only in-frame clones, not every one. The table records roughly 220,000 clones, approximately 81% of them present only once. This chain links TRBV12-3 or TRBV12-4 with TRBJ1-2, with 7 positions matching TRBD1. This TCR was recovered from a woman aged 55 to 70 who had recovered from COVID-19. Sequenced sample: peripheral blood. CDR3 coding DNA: TGTGCCAGCAGTTTGGGGACAGTCTATGGCTACACCTTC. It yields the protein CASSLGTVYGYTF.